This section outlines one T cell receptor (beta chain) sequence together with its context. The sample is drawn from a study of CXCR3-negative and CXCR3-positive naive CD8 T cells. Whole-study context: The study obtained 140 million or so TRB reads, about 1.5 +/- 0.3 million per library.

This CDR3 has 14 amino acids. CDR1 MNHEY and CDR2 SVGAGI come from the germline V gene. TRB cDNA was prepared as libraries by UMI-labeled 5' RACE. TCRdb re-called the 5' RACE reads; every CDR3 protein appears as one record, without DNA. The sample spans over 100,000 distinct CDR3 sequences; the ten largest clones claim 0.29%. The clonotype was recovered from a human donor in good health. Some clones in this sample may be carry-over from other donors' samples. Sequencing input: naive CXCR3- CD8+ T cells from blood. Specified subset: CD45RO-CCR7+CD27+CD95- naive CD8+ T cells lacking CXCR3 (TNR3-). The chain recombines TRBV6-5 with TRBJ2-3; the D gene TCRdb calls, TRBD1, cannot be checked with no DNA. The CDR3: CATTPGQGPDTQYF.